Described below is a single T cell receptor beta chain sequence and its context. This sample was taken from a study of shared clonotypes between healthy human individuals. Terminally differentiated effector memory CD45RA+ cells were excluded by CCR7 positive selection of CD45RO-negative cells. Clones were sequenced by immunoSEQ multiplex PCR, and TCRdb holds only the in-frame ones, with some missing. The sample yields fewer than 1 million clones, about 96% seen once. Sample: naive CD8+ T cells sorted from blood. This sequence originates from a man aged 25-45 years in good health.

This CDR3 reads CSVVQGDVYGYTF. For the CDR3, the DNA is TGCAGCGTTGTACAAGGGGACGTCTATGGCTACACCTTC. V usage is TRBV29-1 and J usage is TRBJ1-2; D may be TRBD1 (5 bases). The germline V gene has CDR1 SQVTM and CDR2 ANQGSEA. The length of the CDR3 is 13 residues. Deletions cut 4 bases from V and 4 bases from J, with 13 bases between.